The rows below give T cell receptor beta chains drawn from one sample of a study of cytomegalovirus exposure and HLA in healthy donors. Sequencing used immunoSEQ multiplex PCR; TCRdb keeps in-frame clones, though not all of them. Among 60,000 to 75,000 clones listed, around 93% were seen once. Specimen: PBMCs. The receptors here all came from a woman aged 18-29 years in good health and CMV-seropositive. Both conserved end residues are part of each CDR3. The order of the fields is D gene, CDR3 length, clone size, J gene, V gene, CDR3 protein, CDR3 DNA. The D gene is left open where the match is weak. Size values are once, few and many counts, or a class for expanded clones, and some rows have none.

TRBD2 14 - TRBJ2-1 TRBV5-1 CASSRLAGGRPGFF TGCGCCAGCAGCAGGTTAGCGGGAGGGCGCCCTGGCTTCTTC
- 15 - TRBJ2-4 TRBV11-3 CASSLDRRAGSIQYF TGTGCCAGCAGCTTAGATCGGAGAGCTGGGAGCATTCAGTACTTC
- 15 - TRBJ1-5 TRBV28 CASSLDGMRGQPQHF TGTGCCAGCAGTTTAGACGGGATGCGAGGTCAGCCCCAGCATTTT
TRBD2 13 - TRBJ2-1 TRBV29-1 CSVAAGGGNEQFF TGCAGCGTTGCAGCGGGGGGAGGCAATGAGCAGTTCTTC
- 10 - TRBJ2-1 TRBV20-1 CSVTANEQFF TGCAGCGTTACAGCAAATGAGCAGTTCTTC
- 15 once TRBJ2-1 TRBV5-4 CASSSAVGSYNEQFF TGTGCCAGCAGCTCCGCGGTTGGCTCCTACAATGAGCAGTTCTTC
- 17 - TRBJ2-3 TRBV15 CATSRGLVARPADTQYF TGTGCCACCAGCAGGGGTTTGGTAGCAAGGCCGGCAGATACGCAGTATTTT
- 14 - TRBJ2-1 TRBV28 CASSSSQGNNEQFF TGTGCCAGCAGTTCCAGCCAGGGGAACAATGAGCAGTTCTTC
- 15 - TRBJ2-1 TRBV7-8 CASSSTTGGYNEQFF TGTGCCAGCAGCTCGACGACAGGCGGCTACAATGAGCAGTTCTTC
- 15 - TRBJ1-4 TRBV28 CASTSVGGWNEKLFF TGTGCCAGCACCTCGGTGGGGGGTTGGAATGAAAAACTGTTTTTT
- 15 - TRBJ2-3 TRBV27 CASSLMGVNTDTQYF TGTGCCAGCAGTTTAATGGGAGTAAACACAGATACGCAGTATTTT
- 17 - TRBJ2-7 TRBV5-1 CASSLEGVGRGIYEQYF TGCGCCAGCAGCTTGGAGGGAGTTGGCAGGGGAATCTACGAGCAGTACTTC
- 12 - TRBJ2-7 TRBV7-9 CASSLGQNEQYF TGTGCCAGCAGCTTGGGGCAGAACGAGCAGTACTTC
TRBD2 19 - TRBJ2-3 TRBV2 CASRAKTSGRVASTDTQYF TGTGCCAGCAGAGCAAAGACTAGCGGGAGAGTGGCTAGCACAGATACGCAGTATTTT
- 11 - TRBJ1-2 TRBV19 CASSPGVGYTF TGTGCCAGTAGCCCAGGGGTCGGCTACACCTTC
TRBD1 16 few TRBJ1-6 TRBV4-2 CASSHTPGGEGSPLHF TGTGCCAGCAGCCATACCCCAGGGGGCGAAGGGTCACCCCTCCACTTT
- 13 few TRBJ1-1 TRBV5-6 CASSLDSWTEAFF TGTGCCAGCAGCCTCGATAGTTGGACTGAAGCTTTCTTT
TRBD1 15 - TRBJ1-1 TRBV4-1 CASSRGQGMNTEAFF TGCGCCAGCAGCCGAGGACAGGGAATGAACACTGAAGCTTTCTTT
TRBD2 14 - TRBJ2-3 TRBV18 CASSPNGRADTQYF TGTGCCAGCTCACCAAACGGGAGGGCAGATACGCAGTATTTT
TRBD1 14 - TRBJ2-5 TRBV6-1 CASDRDRGVETQYF TGTGCCAGCGACCGGGACAGGGGAGTAGAGACCCAGTACTTC
- 13 - TRBJ2-3 TRBV27 CASSSSRGDTQYF TGTGCCAGCAGTTCCTCCCGGGGAGATACGCAGTATTTT
- 14 - TRBJ1-4 TRBV5-1 CASSLEWGDEKLFF TGCGCCAGCAGCTTGGAGTGGGGGGATGAAAAACTGTTTTTT
- 14 - TRBJ1-2 TRBV15 CATSRDTRTRSYTF TGTGCCACCAGCAGAGATACGAGGACACGCAGCTACACCTTC
TRBD2 15 - TRBJ2-2 TRBV6-1 CASTWTSGYTGELFF TGTGCCAGCACTTGGACTAGCGGGTACACCGGGGAGCTGTTTTTT
TRBD1 16 once TRBJ2-2 TRBV5-4 CASSTGTERNTGELFF TGTGCCAGCAGCACCGGGACAGAGCGAAACACCGGGGAGCTGTTTTTT
TRBD2 14 few TRBJ2-1 TRBV28 CASRLAGTYNEQFF TGTGCCAGCAGATTAGCGGGAACATACAATGAGCAGTTCTTC
- 11 - TRBJ2-5 TRBV28 CASSFEETQYF TGTGCCAGCAGTTTCGAAGAGACCCAGTACTTC
- 12 - TRBJ1-1 TRBV6-5 CASSKAGLEAFF TGTGCCAGCAGTAAAGCGGGGTTAGAAGCTTTCTTT
TRBD2 16 - TRBJ2-2 TRBV7-3 CASSLTSGRFTGELFF TGTGCCAGCAGCCTAACTAGCGGGAGATTCACCGGGGAGCTGTTTTTT
- 16 - TRBJ2-1 TRBV29-1 CSVGETGEVSYNEQFF TGCAGCGTTGGGGAGACGGGAGAGGTCTCCTACAATGAGCAGTTCTTC
TRBD2 19 - TRBJ2-3 TRBV5-6 CASSQLTSGGAIRTDTQYF TGTGCCAGCAGCCAACTGACTAGCGGGGGGGCCATCCGCACAGATACGCAGTATTTT
TRBD1 14 - TRBJ1-4 TRBV5-1 CASSLDRGPGKLFF TGCGCCAGCAGCTTGGATAGGGGGCCGGGGAAACTGTTTTTT
- 15 - TRBJ1-1 TRBV6-1 CASSEAPDRNTEAFF TGTGCCAGCAGTGAAGCACCCGACAGGAACACTGAAGCTTTCTTT
TRBD2 16 - TRBJ2-3 TRBV7-2 CASSLVRRGVGDTQYF TGTGCCAGCAGCTTGGTTCGGCGGGGGGTCGGTGATACGCAGTATTTT
TRBD1 15 - TRBJ2-6 TRBV28 CASSFRGPGANVLTF TGTGCCAGCAGTTTCAGGGGGCCAGGGGCCAACGTCCTGACTTTC
TRBD1 13 - TRBJ1-4 TRBV6-1 CASVNRGNEKLFF TGTGCCAGCGTAAACAGGGGGAATGAAAAACTGTTTTTT
- 17 - TRBJ2-1 TRBV4-2 CASSQRPLAVAYNEQFF TGTGCCAGCAGCCAGAGGCCTCTAGCCGTCGCCTACAATGAGCAGTTCTTC
TRBD2 16 - TRBJ2-3 TRBV4-2 CASSSPLAADTDTQYF TGTGCCAGCAGCTCCCCACTAGCGGCTGACACAGATACGCAGTATTTT
- 15 - TRBJ1-4 TRBV28 CASSLTFRRREKLFF TGTGCCAGCAGTCTGACATTTAGGCGACGGGAAAAACTGTTTTTT
- 15 - TRBJ1-5 TRBV18 CASSPPGGGYQPQHF TGTGCCAGCTCACCTCCAGGCGGAGGGTACCAGCCCCAGCATTTT
- 18 once TRBJ2-6 TRBV6-1 CASSDLIAEDSGANVLTF TGTGCCAGCAGTGATTTGATAGCGGAAGACTCTGGGGCCAACGTCCTGACTTTC
TRBD1 13 - TRBJ1-4 TRBV2 CASSMGQHEKLFF TGTGCCAGCAGTATGGGACAGCATGAAAAACTGTTTTTT
- 13 few TRBJ1-5 TRBV19 CASSRRRAQPQHF TGTGCCAGTAGTCGGAGGAGGGCCCAGCCCCAGCATTTT
TRBD1 13 - TRBJ2-7 TRBV11-2 CASSRDREGEQYF TGTGCCAGCAGCCGGGACAGGGAGGGCGAGCAGTACTTC
TRBD1 17 - TRBJ1-1 TRBV9 CASSVVSLGQANTEAFF TGTGCCAGCAGCGTAGTCTCGTTGGGACAGGCTAACACTGAAGCTTTCTTT
TRBD1 13 - TRBJ1-1 TRBV6-1 CASSLAGTVEAFF TGTGCCAGCAGTTTAGCCGGGACAGTTGAAGCTTTCTTT
- 15 once TRBJ1-2 TRBV4-3 CASSQDSGVVFGYTF TGCGCCAGCAGCCAAGATTCAGGGGTTGTCTTTGGCTACACCTTC
- 11 - TRBJ2-1 TRBV20-1 CSASRDNEQFF TGCAGTGCTAGTCGGGACAATGAGCAGTTCTTC
- 12 - TRBJ2-2 TRBV6-5 CASSKNTGELFF TGTGCCAGCAGCAAAAACACCGGGGAGCTGTTTTTT
TRBD1 16 - TRBJ1-4 TRBV19 CASSLGSGTGNEKLFF TGTGCCAGTAGTTTGGGATCCGGGACAGGGAATGAAAAACTGTTTTTT
TRBD2 15 - TRBJ2-2 TRBV9 CASSRTSGGGVELFF TGTGCCAGCAGCCGGACTAGCGGGGGAGGGGTGGAGCTGTTTTTT
TRBD1 16 - TRBJ2-4 TRBV19 CASSIGGRGFGNIQYF TGTGCCAGTAGTATTGGGGGCAGGGGGTTCGGAAACATTCAGTACTTC
TRBD2 16 once TRBJ2-7 TRBV7-2 CASSASLAGALYEQYF TGTGCCAGCAGCGCTTCCCTAGCGGGGGCCCTCTACGAGCAGTACTTC
- 13 once TRBJ1-2 TRBV4-3 CASSQVADTGYTF TGCGCCAGCAGCCAAGTCGCCGACACGGGCTACACCTTC
- 15 - TRBJ2-2 TRBV7-7 CASSRDTANTGELFF TGTGCCAGCAGCCGGGACACCGCGAACACCGGGGAGCTGTTTTTT
- 13 - TRBJ1-1 TRBV28 CASSPVGKGDAFF TGTGCCAGCAGCCCTGTGGGCAAGGGGGACGCTTTCTTT
TRBD1 18 - TRBJ2-1 TRBV5-1 CASSYGTGTGADYNEQFF TGCGCCAGCAGTTACGGGACAGGGACGGGAGCAGACTACAATGAGCAGTTCTTC
TRBD1 14 - TRBJ1-5 TRBV6-5 CASNPTGSNQPQHF TGTGCCAGCAACCCGACAGGGAGCAATCAGCCCCAGCATTTT
- 15 - TRBJ1-3 TRBV5-4 CASSTSGSRLNTIYF TGTGCCAGCAGCACCAGTGGTTCCAGGCTCAACACCATATATTTT
- 14 - TRBJ2-5 TRBV7-2 CASSLDPRQETQYF TGTGCCAGCAGCTTGGATCCCAGGCAAGAGACCCAGTACTTC